Listed here are 25 T cell receptor beta chains from one sample, sequenced in a study of tumour-infiltrating T cells in Burkitt lymphoma. Here immunoSEQ multiplex PCR was the method, and the copy in TCRdb shows in-frame clones only, minus some. The top ten clones hold around 6% of a sample with 2,000 to 3,000 clones, over 75% of them seen once. The source material was tumor tissue. Receptor source: a human donor with diffuse large B-cell lymphoma.

This rearrangement joins TRBV6-1 to TRBJ2-3, with D tentatively TRBD2 (7 bases). The CDR3 runs 14 residues. The V end was cut by 11 bases, the J end by 2 bases, with 17 bases between. Germline V gene lookup returns CDR1 MNHNS and CDR2 SASEGT. CDR3 sequence reads: CAVLGGGHTDTQYF. The CDR3 nucleotides read TGTGCCGTCCTGGGGGGGGGCCACACAGATACGCAGTATTTT.

The rearrangement joins TRBV5-6 to TRBJ2-2, with D maybe TRBD2 (6 bases). From germline, CDR1 is SGHDT and CDR2 YYEEEE. V lost 3 bases and J lost 1, with 10 bases in between. This CDR3 spans 15 amino acids. As DNA, the CDR3 is TGTGCCAGCAGCTCGACTAGACTGAACACCGGGGAGCTGTTTTTT. The encoded protein is CASSSTRLNTGELFF.

The chain has TRBV4-1 and TRBJ2-5, with D perhaps matching TRBD2 (5 bases). The CDR3 runs to 15 residues. Per germline, CDR1 MGHRA and CDR2 YSYEKL. V lost 0 bases and J lost 2, with 10 bases in between. Here the CDR3 reads CASSQDTSRQETQYF. The CDR3 DNA reads as TGCGCCAGCAGCCAAGATACTAGTCGACAAGAGACCCAGTACTTC.

The CDR3 nucleotides read TGTGCCAGCAGTGAACGGCCAGGGATGGATGAGCAGTTCTTC. Protein sequence: CASSERPGMDEQFF. The chain recombines TRBV2 with TRBJ2-1, with D perhaps TRBD1 (5 bases). CDR3 size: 14 residues. Germline CDR1 SNHLY, CDR2 FYNNEI. Trimming removed 2 bases at V and 8 bases at J, with 13 bases between.

V and J are TRBV19 and TRBJ2-1, with D possibly being TRBD2 (5 bases). Trimming cost V 1 base and J 16 bases, with 17 bases left between them. CDR1 LNHDA and CDR2 SQIVND come from the germline V gene (reference sequence). This CDR3 contains 13 residues. The CDR3 DNA reads TGTGCCAGTAGTATAGGGGGAGATGTGGTAGAATTCTTC. This gives the protein CASSIGGDVVEFF.

The chain links TRBV4-1 to TRBJ2-1; D is unresolved. Germline V gene sequence: CDR1 MGHRA, CDR2 YSYEKL. Trimming took 0 bases from V and 7 from J, leaving 7 bases between them. CDR3 length: 13 residues. CDR3 coding DNA: TGCGCCAGCAGCCAAGATGGGGTAAATGAGCAGTTCTTC. It codes for CASSQDGVNEQFF.

This clone was seen a handful of times. For the CDR3, the DNA is TGCGCCAGCAGCCCTGGGCACGCGTCGGTGGGGCCGGCCTACGAGCAGTACTTC. Translated, it gives CASSPGHASVGPAYEQYF. The rearrangement uses TRBV5-1 and TRBJ2-7; maybe TRBD1 (5 bases). The V end lost 4 bases, the J end lost 2 bases, and 25 bases lay between the germline ends. The CDR3 length is 18 residues. Looked up from germline, CDR1 is SGHRS and CDR2 is YFSETQ.

The chain uses TRBV21-1 and TRBJ2-1; the table's D call, TRBD2, was not checked against the DNA. TRBV21-1 is assigned pseudogene status. This CDR3 is built from 14 residues. Here the CDR3 DNA reads TGTGCCAGCGGCCTAGCGGGGACCTACAGTGAGCAGTTCTTC. Protein: CASGLAGTYSEQFF.

On this clone: Other DNA sequences in this sample translate to the same CDR3. This rearrangement joins TRBV27 to TRBJ2-3; maybe TRBD2 (5 bases). The germline V gene has CDR1 MNHEY and CDR2 SMNVEV (reference sequence). The CDR3 is 16 residues long. Trimming removed 4 bases at V and 1 base at J, with 15 bases between. Here the CDR3 reads CASSSGRLAGTDTQYF. Written as DNA, the CDR3 is TGTGCCAGCAGTTCAGGTCGGCTAGCAGGCACAGATACGCAGTATTTT.

In its sample, this clone was seen once. The genes are TRBV18 and TRBJ2-5, with 7 bases aligning to TRBD1. V lost 5 bases to trimming and J lost 5 bases; unmatched junction nucleotides: 5. The CDR3 is made up of 13 amino acids. Germline CDR1 KGHSH, CDR2 LQKENI. CDR3 DNA: TGTGCCAGCTCATCCCGACAGGGCGAGACCCAGTACTTC. This translates into CASSSRQGETQYF.

This chain links TRBV11-3 with TRBJ1-1; TRBD1 might be the D (6 bases). The V end was cut by 4 bases, the J end by 2 bases, with 14 bases between. CDR1 and CDR2 from the germline V gene are SGHNT and YENEEA. This CDR3 spans 15 amino acids. CDR3 bases: TGTGCCAGCAGCTCCTGGACAGCGGATAACACTGAAGCTTTCTTT. Its translation is CASSSWTADNTEAFF.

This chain uses TRBV7-6 with TRBJ2-7; weak D call: TRBD1 (6 bases). The CDR3 loop spans 14 amino acids. Germline-derived CDR1 and CDR2 are SGHVS and FNYEAQ. V dropped 5 bases and J dropped 3 bases, with 14 bases sitting between them. The CDR3 region is CASSLGQSHYEQYF. For the CDR3, the DNA is TGTGCCAGCAGCCTGGGACAATCCCACTACGAGCAGTACTTC. Full variable domain (rest looked up from reference TRBV7-6 and TRBJ2-7): GAGVSQSPRYKVTKRGQDVALRCDPISGHVSLYWYRQALGQGPEFLTYFNYEAQQDKSGLPNDRFSAERPEGSISTLTIQRTEQRDSAMYRCASSLGQSHYEQYFGPGTRLTVT.

Notes on this clone: Within the sample, other DNA sequences also encode this same CDR3. The CDR3 loop is CASSLETLSSSYNEQFF. The CDR3 region has the DNA TGTGCCAGCAGCTTAGAAACCCTGAGCAGTTCCTACAATGAGCAGTTCTTC. This rearrangement joins TRBV7-2 to TRBJ2-1; D not resolved. There are 17 residues in the CDR3. V lost 1 base and J 1 base, leaving 14 bases between the germline ends. Germline V lookup: CDR1 SGHTA, CDR2 FQGNSA. Together with reference TRBV7-2 and TRBJ2-1, the CDR3 gives the full variable domain: GAGVSQSPSNKVTEKGKDVELRCDPISGHTALYWYRQSLGQGLEFLIYFQGNSAPDKSGLPSDRFSAERTGGSVSTLTIQRTQQEDSAVYLCASSLETLSSSYNEQFFGPGTRLTVL.

This clone was detected only a few times. This sequence joins TRBV5-5 and TRBJ2-5; D might be TRBD1 (6 bases). The CDR3 totals 17 residues. Germline loops: CDR1 SGHKS, CDR2 YYEKEE (reference sequence). V was pared by 1 base and J by 2 bases, with 18 bases between. The CDR3 loop reads CASSLIGLVQGQETQYF. The CDR3 nucleotides read TGTGCCAGCAGCTTGATAGGTTTAGTACAGGGTCAAGAGACCCAGTACTTC.

The rearrangement joins TRBV5-4 to TRBJ2-5; 9 bases map to TRBD1. This CDR3 has 15 amino acids. CDR1 is SGHNT, CDR2 YYREEE, per germline (reference sequence). V was clipped by 4 bases and J by 1 base; unmatched bases: 5. The chain's CDR3 is CASSRAGQGQETQYF. The DNA for the CDR3 is TGTGCCAGCAGCCGCGCGGGACAGGGCCAAGAGACCCAGTACTTC. The entire variable domain, with the rest obtained from reference TRBV5-4 and TRBJ2-5, is as follows: ETGVTQSPTHLIKTRGQQVTLRCSSQSGHNTVSWYQQALGQGPQFIFQYYREEENGRGNFPPRFSGLQFPNYSSELNVNALELDDSALYLCASSRAGQGQETQYFGPGTRLLVL.

This clone was found once. The V gene is TRBV11-2, the J gene TRBJ2-7, with D perhaps TRBD2 (7 bases). This CDR3 is 15 amino acids long. Trimming stripped 5 bases from V and 4 bases from J, with 18 bases between. Per the germline V gene, CDR1 is SGHAT and CDR2 is FQNNGV. In DNA form, the CDR3 reads TGTGCCAGCAGCCCTGGGGGGGGCGCCGTGTACGAGCAGTACTTC. Translating it yields CASSPGGGAVYEQYF.

In DNA, the CDR3 is TGCGCCAGCAGCCCCGAGGGAGAGGAGGGCACAGATACGCAGTATTTT. It yields the protein CASSPEGEEGTDTQYF. The V and J genes are TRBV4-1 and TRBJ2-3; the D gene is possibly TRBD2 (5 bases). V lost 4 bases, J lost 1 base, and 15 bases lay in between. The germline V gene has CDR1 MGHRA and CDR2 YSYEKL. The CDR3 loop spans 16 amino acids.

V gene TRBV11-3 combines with J gene TRBJ2-5, with D possibly called TRBD1 or TRBD2 (5 bases each). CDR1 and CDR2 from the germline V gene are SGHNT and YENEEA. The CDR3 sequence is 15 residues long. The V gene lost 2 bases and the J gene lost 5 bases, with 15 bases spanning the gap. CDR3 sequence reads: CASSLLRGTRETQYF. The CDR3 nucleotides are TGTGCCAGCAGCTTACTGCGTGGGACGCGGGAGACCCAGTACTTC. The full variable domain, in which reference TRBV11-3 and TRBJ2-5 provide the parts outside the CDR3, is EAGVVQSPRYKIIEKKQPVAFWCNPISGHNTLYWYLQNLGQGPELLIRYENEEAVDDSQLPKDRFSAERLKGVDSTLKIQPAELGDSAVYLCASSLLRGTRETQYFGPGTRLLVL.

The gene calls are TRBV4-1 and TRBJ2-7, with a possible D match to TRBD2 (5 bases). This CDR3 is built from 13 residues. Germline V gene sequence: CDR1 MGHRA, CDR2 YSYEKL. V was clipped by 3 bases and J by 5 bases, with 11 bases between them. CDR3 bases: TGCGCCAGCAGCCACTGGACCGGGAACGAGCAGTACTTC. It specifies CASSHWTGNEQYF.

This chain uses TRBV10-3 with TRBJ2-1; D remains ambiguous. This CDR3 region has 11 residues. CDR1 ENHRY and CDR2 SYGVKD come from the germline V gene. V lost 4 bases, J lost 7 bases, and 5 bases lay in between. CDR3 protein: CAISVGNEQFF. The CDR3 nucleotides read TGTGCCATCAGTGTTGGGAATGAGCAGTTCTTC.

This clone appeared a single time. The chain carries TRBV4-1 and TRBJ1-1; tentatively, D is TRBD1 (6 bases). Germline V gene lookup returns CDR1 MGHRA and CDR2 YSYEKL. The germline V and J ends were trimmed by 2 bases and 1 base, with 8 bases remaining between them. The CDR3 has 14 residues. The CDR3 DNA sequence: TGCGCCAGCAGCCAAAGGACAGCGAACACTGAAGCTTTCTTT. Its protein product is CASSQRTANTEAFF.

V gene TRBV5-1 combines with J gene TRBJ1-4; perhaps TRBD1 as D (5 bases). This CDR3 is built from 15 residues. Looked up from germline, CDR1 is SGHRS and CDR2 is YFSETQ. Trimming removed 4 bases at V and 7 bases at J, with 17 bases between. CDR3 loop: CASSPTGGESEKLFF. The CDR3 nucleotides are TGCGCCAGCAGCCCTACCGGGGGAGAGAGTGAAAAACTGTTTTTT.

This sequence joins TRBV18 and TRBJ2-2; 9 bases align to TRBD1. With 4 bases clipped from V and 11 bases from J, the junction kept 8 bases outside the gene matches. Germline values: CDR1 KGHSH, CDR2 LQKENI. This CDR3 has 14 residues. The CDR3 nucleotides are TGTGCCAGCTCACAGATCCCGGGACAGGGTGAGCTGTTTTTT. Translated: CASSQIPGQGELFF.

V is TRBV14 and J is TRBJ2-5, with unresolved D. V shed 1 base and J shed 7 bases, with 4 bases lying between them. This CDR3 region has 11 residues. Germline CDR1 is SGHDN and CDR2 is FVKESK. The CDR3 loop reads CASSQARTQYF. The DNA for the CDR3 is TGTGCCAGCAGCCAAGCGAGGACCCAGTACTTC.

This clone was picked up one time. The chain links TRBV27 to TRBJ1-1, with a possible D match to TRBD1 (5 bases). Germline V CDR1 and CDR2: MNHEY, SMNVEV (reference sequence). V lost 2 bases and J lost 0, with 7 bases in between. The CDR3 length is 14 residues. CDR3 sequence: CASSLRGLNTEAFF. DNA for the CDR3: TGTGCCAGCAGTTTAAGGGGACTGAACACTGAAGCTTTCTTT.